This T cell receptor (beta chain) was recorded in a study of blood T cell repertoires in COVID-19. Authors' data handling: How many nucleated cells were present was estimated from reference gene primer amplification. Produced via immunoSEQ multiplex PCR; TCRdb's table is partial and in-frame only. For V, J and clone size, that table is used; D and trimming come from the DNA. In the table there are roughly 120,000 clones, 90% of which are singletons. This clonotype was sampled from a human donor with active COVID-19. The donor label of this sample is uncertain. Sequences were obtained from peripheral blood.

CDR3 in amino acids: CSVLLPDYEQYF. CDR3 in DNA: TGCAGCGTCCTACTACCCGACTACGAGCAGTACTTC. This chain connects TRBV29-1 to TRBJ2-7; no clear D gene. CDR3 length: 12 amino acids. V was clipped by 6 bases and J by 3 bases, with 12 bases between them. Germline values: CDR1 SQVTM, CDR2 ANQGSEA.